What follows are 18 T cell receptor beta chains derived from one specimen sequenced in a study of cytomegalovirus exposure and HLA in healthy donors (dated by TCRdb to about 2017). Library preparation was by the immunoSEQ multiplex PCR assay. The multiplex PCR relied on a mix of 60 forward primers for TCR Vbeta segments and 13 reverse primers for TCR Jbeta segments. The table was pulled from immuneACCESS by TCRdb, which kept in-frame rearrangements only. Such tables lose some clones; where checked, under half of the loss comes from unresolved V genes, and the rest has no known cause. The sample has 100,000 to 150,000 clones on record, 80% of them singletons. The ten largest clonotypes hold approximately 5% of the sample. The source material was PBMCs. These receptors were obtained from a man aged 30 to 45 in good health and CMV-seronegative.

The genes are TRBV5-8 and TRBJ2-5; 12 bases are a match to TRBD2. The closer fit of TRBJ2-7 to the DNA end suggests the J call may be wrong. CDR3 length: 17 amino acids. Looked up from germline, CDR1 is SGHTS and CDR2 is YDEGEE. The CDR3 DNA sequence: TGTGCCAGCAGCAAGGGACTAGCGGGTACCTACCGCTACGAGCAGTACTTC. Protein sequence: CASSKGLAGTYRYEQYF.

The CDR3 here is CASSETGGGGNTIYF. The CDR3 DNA is TGTGCCAGCAGTGAGACAGGGGGCGGTGGAAACACCATATATTTT. V is TRBV2 and J is TRBJ1-3; 10 bases align to TRBD1. This CDR3 contains 15 residues. Per the germline V gene, CDR1 is SNHLY and CDR2 is FYNNEI. Germline trimming cut 3 bases from V and 3 bases from J; bases unmatched to any gene: 2.

This chain uses TRBV28 with TRBJ2-3; D gene uncertain. This CDR3 contains 15 residues. V was pared by 4 bases and J by 6 bases, with 17 bases between. Germline loops: CDR1 MDHEN, CDR2 SYDVKM. In nucleotides, the CDR3 is TGTGCCAGCAGTTCCTCCGACGACTTGCTCGATACGCAGTATTTT. Protein product: CASSSSDDLLDTQYF.

Turning to this clone: Different DNA sequences within this sample yield the same CDR3. This chain uses TRBV5-1 with TRBJ1-4; TRBD1 is a possible D gene (5 bases). The germline V gene has CDR1 SGHRS and CDR2 YFSETQ. This CDR3 has 14 residues. V lost 1 base, J lost 4 bases, and 8 bases lay in between. CDR3 DNA sequence: TGCGCCAGCAGCTTGCAGGGCAATAATGAAAAACTGTTTTTT. Its protein product is CASSLQGNNEKLFF.

Only one count was recorded for this clone. The genes are TRBV29-1 and TRBJ1-2; 12 nucleotides align to TRBD1. Germline CDR1 reads SQVTM; CDR2 reads ANQGSEA. V was clipped by 6 bases and J by 6 bases; unmatched bases: 2. The CDR3 spans 12 residues. The CDR3 DNA sequence: TGCAGCGTGGGGGACAGGGGGCATGGCTACACCTTC. Amino acids: CSVGDRGHGYTF.

The rearrangement joins TRBV27 to TRBJ1-5; TRBD1 matches at 7 bases. This CDR3 has 14 residues. Trimming cost V 3 bases and J 6 bases; bases outside gene matches: 5. Germline values: CDR1 MNHEY, CDR2 SMNVEV (reference sequence). Here the CDR3 DNA reads TGTGCCAGCAGTTTTAGACAGGGACGTCAGCCCCAGCATTTT. This translates into CASSFRQGRQPQHF.

This chain uses TRBV7-3 with TRBJ1-4; D call uncertain. There are 14 residues in the CDR3. The V and J ends lost 5 bases and 4 bases respectively, with 11 bases between them. CDR1 SGHTA and CDR2 FQGTGA come from the germline V gene. CDR3: CASSPNRNNEKLFF. CDR3 DNA sequence: TGTGCCAGCAGCCCCAACAGAAATAATGAAAAACTGTTTTTT.

This clone was counted once. The DNA of the CDR3 is TGCGCCAGCAGCTTGGATACAGGGGCGCCCACAGATACGCAGTATTTT. Its translation: CASSLDTGAPTDTQYF. V is TRBV5-1 and J is TRBJ2-3; 7 bases agree with TRBD1. The CDR3 consists of 16 residues. The germline CDR1 and CDR2 sequences are SGHRS and YFSETQ. Trimming cost V 0 bases and J 2 bases; bases outside gene matches: 6.

This rearrangement joins TRBV30 to TRBJ1-5; 12 bases map to TRBD1. V lost 5 bases, J lost 3 bases, and 5 bases stayed unmatched. This CDR3 region has 15 residues. CDR1 and CDR2 (germline): GTSNPN, SVGIG (reference sequence). Here the CDR3 DNA reads TGTGCCTGGGGGACAGGGGGCGCCTCCAATCAGCCCCAGCATTTT. Translation gives CAWGTGGASNQPQHF. Drawing the rest from reference TRBV30 and TRBJ1-5, the complete variable domain is SQTIHQWPATLVQPVGSPLSLECTVEGTSNPNLYWYRQAAGRGLQLLFYSVGIGQISSEVPQNLSASRPQDRQFILSSKKLLLSDSGFYLCAWGTGGASNQPQHFGDGTRLSIL.

This clone came up once. This chain joins TRBV2 and TRBJ2-1, with 9 bases lining up with TRBD2. V shed 6 bases, J shed 0 bases, and the junction held 3 bases outside the gene matches. The CDR3 is made up of 15 amino acids. The germline V gene encodes CDR1 SNHLY and CDR2 FYNNEI. The CDR3 loop is CASRERGDSYNEQFF. CDR3 nucleotide sequence: TGTGCCAGCAGGGAGCGGGGGGACTCCTACAATGAGCAGTTCTTC.

DNA of the CDR3: TGTGCCAGCAGCTCCCCAACTACTAGCGGGGGATTAGATACGCAGTATTTT. Translated: CASSSPTTSGGLDTQYF. This rearrangement joins TRBV7-9 to TRBJ2-3, with 11 bases matching TRBD2. This CDR3 spans 17 amino acids. CDR1 SEHNR and CDR2 FQNEAQ come from the germline V gene (reference sequence). V shed 4 bases, J shed 5 bases, and the junction held 11 bases outside the gene matches.

The rearrangement joins TRBV21-1 to TRBJ2-7; whether TRBD1, the table's D call, matches the DNA was not checked. TRBV21-1 is noted as a pseudogene. The CDR3 loop spans 15 amino acids. The DNA for the CDR3 is TGTGCCAGCAGCAGCTTCCCGGACAGGGTTGGCGAGCAGTACTTC. It yields the protein CASSSFPDRVGEQYF.

The chain uses TRBV6-6 and TRBJ1-5; 8 bases map to TRBD1. Germline lookup yields CDR1 MNHNY and CDR2 SVGAGI (reference sequence). Trimming cost V 6 bases and J 2 bases; bases outside gene matches: 6. CDR3 size: 15 residues. The CDR3 here is CASSKDRVGNQPQHF. CDR3 sequence (DNA): TGTGCCAGCAGCAAGGACAGGGTAGGCAATCAGCCCCAGCATTTT.

The rearrangement uses TRBV2 and TRBJ2-7; 8 bases are a match to TRBD2. V was clipped by 4 bases and J by 2 bases; unmatched bases: 7. The CDR3 consists of 15 residues. Per the germline V gene, CDR1 is SNHLY and CDR2 is FYNNEI. CDR3 bases: TGTGCCAGCAGTGTCCGGGGACTAGGAGCCTACGAGCAGTACTTC. Translation gives CASSVRGLGAYEQYF.

The chain uses TRBV7-9 and TRBJ2-6, with D unresolved. Germline assignment: CDR1 SEHNR and CDR2 FQNEAQ (reference sequence). Trimming cost V 5 bases and J 0 bases, with 17 bases left between them. The CDR3 runs to 18 residues. The CDR3 DNA follows: TGTGCCAGCAGCCCCGGTCGAAGCTCTCTCTCTGGGGCCAACGTCCTGACTTTC. Residues: CASSPGRSSLSGANVLTF.

J is TRBJ2-7 and V is TRBV2, with TRBD1 matching over 9 bases. The CDR3 spans 13 residues. The V and J ends lost 6 bases and 6 bases, in that order; junction bases with no gene match: 6. The germline V gene has CDR1 SNHLY and CDR2 FYNNEI. CDR3 in amino acids: CASRDRGLGEQYF. CDR3 nucleotide sequence: TGTGCCAGCAGGGACAGGGGATTGGGCGAGCAGTACTTC.

The rearrangement uses TRBV11-2 and TRBJ2-7; the D gene is possibly TRBD2 (6 bases). Trimming took off 1 base at V and 3 bases at J, with 10 bases between the two ends. This CDR3 is 14 amino acids long. From germline, CDR1 is SGHAT and CDR2 FQNNGV. The CDR3 protein is CASSLGFSGYEQYF. CDR3 nucleotide sequence: TGTGCCAGCAGCTTAGGATTTAGCGGCTACGAGCAGTACTTC. Supplemented by reference TRBV11-2 and TRBJ2-7, the full variable domain reads EAGVAQSPRYKIIEKRQSVAFWCNPISGHATLYWYQQILGQGPKLLIQFQNNGVVDDSQLPKDRFSAERLKGVDSTLKIQPAKLEDSAVYLCASSLGFSGYEQYFGPGTRLTVT.

This clone was seen a single time. The rearrangement joins TRBV27 to TRBJ2-1; D not resolved. The length of the CDR3 is 16 residues. V was pared by 3 bases and J by 0 bases, with 12 bases between. Germline CDR1 is MNHEY and CDR2 is SMNVEV (reference sequence). CDR3 loop: CASSLSTRPSYNEQFF. The CDR3 DNA is TGTGCCAGCAGTTTGTCGACTCGCCCCTCCTACAATGAGCAGTTCTTC.